Shown below are 12 T cell receptor beta chains from a single sample sequenced in a study of blood T cell repertoires in COVID-19. This table comes from immunoSEQ multiplex PCR, and its TCRdb copy is limited to in-frame clones, with some not included. The sample carries 300,000 to 400,000 clones, approximately 88% recorded once. The specimen sequenced was peripheral blood. Every receptor here comes from a woman in her 30s with COVID-19, enrolled during active disease.

This clone appeared once. One end of the junction does not line up with germline, which may come from a read error. The chain combines TRBV3-1 (or the pseudogene TRBV3-2) with TRBJ2-5; 8 nucleotides match TRBD2. Germline loops: CDR1 LGHDT, CDR2 YNNKEL (reference sequence). CDR3 length equals 13 residues. The CDR3 region has the DNA TGTGCCAGCAGCCAAGAACGGGGACTAGGACTAAACTTC. It specifies CASSQERGLGLNF.

The gene calls are TRBV3-1 (or the pseudogene TRBV3-2) and TRBJ2-1, with a weak D call TRBD2 (6 bases). The germline gives CDR1 LGHDT, CDR2 YNNKEL (reference sequence). V shed 0 bases and J shed 8 bases, with 14 bases lying between them. CDR3 length: 15 amino acids. The CDR3 sequence is CASSQDPPGDDEQFF. The DNA of the CDR3 is TGTGCCAGCAGCCAAGACCCCCCGGGGGACGATGAGCAGTTCTTC.

The chain combines TRBV18 with TRBJ2-2; maybe TRBD2 (5 bases). The V and J ends lost 1 base and 3 bases respectively, with 9 bases between them. CDR1 KGHSH and CDR2 LQKENI come from the germline V gene. The CDR3 has 15 residues. The CDR3 DNA reads as TGTGCCAGCTCACCACGCCGGACTGACACCGGGGAGCTGTTTTTT. Protein sequence: CASSPRRTDTGELFF. Filled out from reference TRBV18 and TRBJ2-2, the complete variable domain reads NAGVMQNPRHLVRRRGQEARLRCSPMKGHSHVYWYRQLPEEGLKFMVYLQKENIIDESGMPKERFSAEFPKEGPSILRIQQVVRGDSAAYFCASSPRRTDTGELFFGEGSRLTVL.

This rearrangement joins TRBV27 to TRBJ1-4; no reliable D call. The CDR3 length is 12 residues. Trimming took off 3 bases at V and 8 bases at J, with 7 bases between the two ends. CDR1 and CDR2 from the germline V gene are MNHEY and SMNVEV (reference sequence). CDR3 DNA: TGTGCCAGCAGTTTTCCGGGGGAAAAACTGTTTTTT. This codes for CASSFPGEKLFF.

The genes are TRBV19 and TRBJ1-5; possibly TRBD1 for D (6 bases). V was shortened by 4 bases and J by 5 bases, with 15 bases between the two germline ends. Germline V gene sequence: CDR1 LNHDA, CDR2 SQIVND (reference sequence). This CDR3 has 15 residues. The CDR3 here is CASSRRTGTDQPQHF. The CDR3 bases are TGTGCCAGTAGTAGGAGAACAGGGACGGATCAGCCCCAGCATTTT.

CDR3 DNA sequence: TGTGCCACCAGCAGAGGCTCCGGGACAGCTAATCAGCCCCAGCATTTT. Translation gives CATSRGSGTANQPQHF. This sequence joins TRBV15 and TRBJ1-5; 7 bases fit TRBD1. Germline V gene lookup returns CDR1 LNHNV and CDR2 YYDKDF (reference sequence). The CDR3 spans 16 residues. The V gene end was trimmed by 1 base and the J gene end by 4 bases; junction bases not matched to a gene: 7. The full variable domain, its missing parts supplied by reference TRBV15 and TRBJ1-5, is DAMVIQNPRYQVTQFGKPVTLSCSQTLNHNVMYWYQQKSSQAPKLLFHYYDKDFNNEADTPDNFQSRRPNTSFCFLDIRSPGLGDTAMYLCATSRGSGTANQPQHFGDGTRLSIL.

In DNA form, the CDR3 reads TGTGCCAGCAGCCAAGACTTGCGGGGGCTTAACTATAATTCACCCCTCCACTTT. Residues: CASSQDLRGLNYNSPLHF. This chain connects TRBV4-2 to TRBJ1-6, with TRBD1 as a possible D gene (6 bases). This CDR3 has 18 residues. With 0 bases removed from V and 3 bases from J, the gap between germline ends came to 15 bases. Germline values: CDR1 LGHNA, CDR2 YNFKEQ.

The gene calls are TRBV5-5 and TRBJ1-2; TRBD1 agrees at 8 bases. The CDR3 loop spans 13 amino acids. CDR1 and CDR2 (germline): SGHKS, YYEKEE (reference sequence). The V gene end was trimmed by 3 bases and the J gene end by 4 bases; junction bases not matched to a gene: 2. The CDR3 sequence is CASSSGQGYGYTF. CDR3 in DNA: TGTGCCAGCAGCTCAGGACAGGGCTATGGCTACACCTTC. The complete variable domain, with remaining parts taken from reference TRBV5-5 and TRBJ1-2, reads DAGVTQSPTHLIKTRGQQVTLRCSPISGHKSVSWYQQVLGQGPQFIFQYYEKEERGRGNFPDRFSARQFPNYSSELNVNALLLGDSALYLCASSSGQGYGYTFGSGTRLTVV.

The rearrangement uses TRBV29-1 and TRBJ1-5; tentatively, D is TRBD1 (5 bases). This CDR3 is built from 11 residues. V was shortened by 6 bases and J by 9 bases, with 12 bases between the two germline ends. In germline, CDR1 is SQVTM, CDR2 ANQGSEA. CDR3 sequence reads: CSVPVRGPQHF. CDR3 sequence (DNA): TGCAGCGTGCCGGTTAGGGGGCCCCAGCATTTT.

The CDR3 loop reads CASSPQGGDYGYTF. The CDR3 bases are TGTGCCAGCAGTCCCCAGGGTGGGGACTATGGCTACACCTTC. This sequence joins TRBV6-6 and TRBJ1-2, with D tentatively TRBD1 (5 bases). Germline assignment: CDR1 MNHNY and CDR2 SVGAGI (reference sequence). V lost 5 bases and J 3 bases, leaving 13 bases between the germline ends. The CDR3 spans 14 residues.

The chain is built from TRBV3-1 (or the pseudogene TRBV3-2) and TRBJ1-1; D perhaps matches TRBD1 (5 bases). Germline loops: CDR1 LGHDT, CDR2 YNNKEL (reference sequence). Trimming stripped 1 base from V and 5 bases from J, with 14 bases between. The CDR3 runs to 15 residues. The chain's CDR3 is CASSQAGREKTEAFF. The CDR3 coding sequence is TGTGCCAGCAGCCAAGCGGGCAGGGAAAAAACTGAAGCTTTCTTT.

The chain carries TRBV19 and TRBJ2-3, with 10 bases matching TRBD2. V was clipped by 5 bases and J by 6 bases; unmatched bases: 11. Germline V gene sequence: CDR1 LNHDA, CDR2 SQIVND (reference sequence). This CDR3 region has 16 residues. This CDR3 is CASSLFPGTSVDTQYF. In DNA form, the CDR3 reads TGTGCCAGTAGTCTCTTTCCCGGGACTAGCGTGGATACGCAGTATTTT.